This entry features one TCR beta chain sequence. The sample originates from a study of T cells in Graves' hyperthyroidism and ophthalmopathy. The TCR beta CDR3 regions underwent amplification using RNA transcripts as the source. The HTBI primer set was used in a first-round RT-PCR of the TCR CDR3. MiXCR was run by TCRdb on the multiplex PCR reads, yielding one entry per CDR3 protein. Among roughly 570,000 distinct CDR3 sequences listed, about 43% were seen once. The ends were cut back, 5 bases at V and 8 bases at J, with 12 bases in the middle. Germline-derived CDR1 and CDR2 are SEHNR and FQNEAQ (reference sequence). This CDR3 has 12 residues.

The receptor's source is a woman aged 18-35 years with Graves' hyperthyroidism. Sequencing input: peripheral blood or thyroid tissue (not recorded which). V gene TRBV7-9 combines with J gene TRBJ1-2; D might be TRBD1 (6 bases). The CDR3 DNA is TGTGCCAGCAGCCCGACAGGCCTGGGCTACACCTTC. Translating gives CASSPTGLGYTF.